Each of the 19 T cell receptor beta chains below was sequenced from the same sample in a study of blood T cell repertoires in COVID-19 (dated by TCRdb to the early 2020s). Library generation was performed with the immunoSEQ multiplex PCR assay. The source is immuneACCESS, and TCRdb retained only in-frame sequences with V and J called. Part of the clones is not carried over; for the studies checked, unresolved V genes explain less than half of this, and the remainder is unexplained. The sample table shows 250,000 to 350,000 clones, and roughly nine tenths are seen once. In total, the top ten clones hold roughly 2.6% of the sample. What was sequenced was PBMCs or T cells enriched from blood (not recorded which). These receptors all come from a man between 60 and 75 years old who had recovered from COVID-19.

The V call is TRBV5-1, the J call TRBJ2-3, with TRBD1 as a possible D gene (5 bases). Trimming left V 1 base short and J 3 bases short, with 9 bases between. Germline values: CDR1 SGHRS, CDR2 YFSETQ. This CDR3 comprises 14 residues. The CDR3 DNA reads as TGCGCCAGCAGCTTGTTAGGGGTGACAGATACGCAGTATTTT. The encoded protein is CASSLLGVTDTQYF.

The chain is built from TRBV25-1 and TRBJ2-7, with a tentative D call TRBD2 (6 bases). Germline V CDR1 and CDR2: MGHDK, SYGVNS. The CDR3 spans 13 residues. V shed 3 bases and J shed 3 bases, with 9 bases lying between them. The CDR3 is CASSDAGSYEQYF. The DNA of the CDR3 is TGTGCCAGCAGTGACGCCGGGAGCTACGAGCAGTACTTC.

The chain joins TRBV7-3 to TRBJ1-2, with D possibly TRBD1 on 5 matching bases. The CDR3 has 13 residues. The V gene's germline CDR1 is SGHTA and CDR2 FQGTGA. Trimming shortened V by 4 bases and J by 5 bases, and 11 bases separated the two germline ends. CDR3 protein: CASSSPGGYGYTF. The CDR3 DNA reads as TGTGCCAGCAGCTCCCCGGGGGGGTATGGCTACACCTTC.

This chain connects TRBV6-5 to TRBJ2-7; D is ambiguous. Germline V gives CDR1 MNHEY, CDR2 SVGAGI. V was pared by 6 bases and J by 7 bases, with 22 bases between. This CDR3 has 15 residues. Written as DNA, the CDR3 is TGTGCCAGCAGCGGTCTAGGAATGATCTTGTTGGAGCAGTACTTC. Translated, it gives CASSGLGMILLEQYF.

The chain joins TRBV2 to TRBJ1-2; 7 positions match TRBD1. V gave up 5 bases and J gave up 4 bases; unmatched junction bases: 10. The CDR3 runs to 15 residues. The germline CDR1 and CDR2 sequences are SNHLY and FYNNEI. In nucleotides, the CDR3 is TGTGCCAGCAGTAAAAACAGGGGTGGTAGCTATGGCTACACCTTC. Protein: CASSKNRGGSYGYTF.

This clone showed up just once. This chain links TRBV6-6 with TRBJ1-4, with no clear D. CDR1 is MNHNY and CDR2 is SVGAGI in the germline V gene (reference sequence). V was shortened by 6 bases and J by 0 bases, with 11 bases between the two germline ends. The CDR3 is 15 amino acids. The CDR3 sequence is CASSSRPATNEKLFF. The CDR3, as DNA: TGTGCCAGCAGCTCCAGGCCAGCAACTAATGAAAAACTGTTTTTT.

V gene TRBV27 combines with J gene TRBJ2-7; weak D call: TRBD1 (5 bases). Germline-derived CDR1 and CDR2 are MNHEY and SMNVEV (reference sequence). Trimming removed 3 bases at V and 2 bases at J, with 14 bases between. The CDR3 sequence is 15 residues long. The CDR3 region is CASSFRDRTPYEQYF. DNA of the CDR3: TGTGCCAGCAGTTTCCGCGACAGAACTCCCTACGAGCAGTACTTC.

The chain recombines TRBV7-9 with TRBJ2-7; no firm D call. The CDR3 covers 12 residues. From germline, CDR1 is SEHNR and CDR2 FQNEAQ (reference sequence). Between the trimmed V and J ends, which lost 1 base and 8 bases, there was a span of 9 bases. The chain's CDR3 is CASSLVVSQQYF. CDR3 bases: TGTGCCAGCAGCTTAGTAGTCTCCCAGCAGTACTTC.

In regard to this clone: The junction shows a germline mismatch at one end, possibly a read error. The chain combines TRBV7-7 with TRBJ2-1; D may be TRBD2 (6 bases). CDR3 length: 20 amino acids. Per the germline V gene, CDR1 is SSHAT and CDR2 is FNYEAQ (reference sequence). DNA for the CDR3: TGTGCTAGCAGCTTAGCGCCGGCTGGACCGGAGGGGTTTGGTATCTATGAGCAGTTCTTC. Translated: CASSLAPAGPEGFGIYEQFF.

CDR3 nucleotide sequence: TGTGCCAGCAGTCTACTCGGGACAGCGTACAATGAGCAGTTCTTC. Residues: CASSLLGTAYNEQFF. The J gene is TRBJ2-1, the V gene TRBV27; 7 bases agree with TRBD1. This CDR3 contains 15 residues. Germline values: CDR1 MNHEY, CDR2 SMNVEV (reference sequence). The ends lost 5 bases at V and 4 bases at J; junction bases unmatched: 8.

The genes are TRBV15 and TRBJ2-1; D is possibly TRBD1 (6 bases). Trimming cost V 1 base and J 6 bases, with 13 bases left between them. Germline CDR1 and CDR2: LNHNV and YYDKDF (reference sequence). The CDR3 extends over 15 amino acids. CDR3 DNA sequence: TGTGCCACCAGCAGAGTACCAGGGGCGCCCAATGAGCAGTTCTTC. As protein: CATSRVPGAPNEQFF.

The gene calls are TRBV4-2 and TRBJ2-5; 8 bases match TRBD2. V was pared by 1 base and J by 2 bases, with 18 bases of the junction left unmatched. The germline CDR1 and CDR2 sequences are LGHNA and YNFKEQ. The CDR3 spans 20 residues. The CDR3 region is CASSQGSGMASGYPQETQYF. DNA of the CDR3: TGTGCCAGCAGCCAAGGATCGGGAATGGCTAGCGGGTACCCACAAGAGACCCAGTACTTC.

The CDR3 here is CASSLSSGPNYGYTF. Here the CDR3 DNA reads TGTGCCAGCAGCTTATCGTCAGGTCCTAACTATGGCTACACCTTC. The chain employs TRBV13 and TRBJ1-2; no clear D. V gave up 2 bases and J gave up 0 bases, with 10 bases separating them. Germline CDR1 PRHDT, CDR2 FYEKMQ (reference sequence). The CDR3 extends over 15 amino acids. The full variable domain, its missing parts supplied by reference TRBV13 and TRBJ1-2, is AAGVIQSPRHLIKEKRETATLKCYPIPRHDTVYWYQQGPGQDPQFLISFYEKMQSDKGSIPDRFSAQQFSDYHSELNMSSLELGDSALYFCASSLSSGPNYGYTFGSGTRLTVV.

The V gene is TRBV18, the J gene TRBJ2-3, with 9 bases matching TRBD1. Germline trimming cut 3 bases from V and 1 base from J; bases unmatched to any gene: 8. The CDR3 consists of 17 residues. Germline V CDR1 and CDR2: KGHSH, LQKENI. The CDR3 DNA sequence: TGTGCCAGCTCACCCCGGCCGGGACAGGGAGGCACAGATACGCAGTATTTT. Translated: CASSPRPGQGGTDTQYF.

V is TRBV24-1 and J is TRBJ2-3; a possible D gene is TRBD1 (6 bases). This CDR3 has 13 residues. Germline-derived CDR1 and CDR2 are KGHDR and SFDVKD. V dropped 5 bases and J dropped 5 bases, with 10 bases sitting between them. CDR3 residues: CATSVGALDTQYF. The CDR3 nucleotides are TGTGCCACCAGTGTGGGGGCGTTAGATACGCAGTATTTT.

The CDR3 loop is CASREAGGTEAFF. CDR3 coding DNA: TGTGCCAGCAGGGAGGCAGGGGGCACTGAAGCTTTCTTT. V usage is TRBV6-5 and J usage is TRBJ1-1; 7 positions agree with TRBD1. Germline CDR1 reads MNHEY; CDR2 reads SVGAGI. CDR3 length: 13 residues. V lost 6 bases to trimming and J lost 4 bases; unmatched junction nucleotides: 5.

The chain employs TRBV6-1 and TRBJ2-1; no clear D gene. The CDR3 spans 12 residues. Trimming took off 2 bases at V and 8 bases at J, with 7 bases between the two ends. Germline lookup yields CDR1 MNHNS and CDR2 SASEGT. Written as DNA, the CDR3 is TGTGCCAGCAGTGAAATAGACTATGAGCAGTTCTTC. This codes for CASSEIDYEQFF.

V gene TRBV2 combines with J gene TRBJ2-2; no clear D. Germline CDR1 reads SNHLY; CDR2 reads FYNNEI. There are 13 residues in the CDR3. Trimming pared 6 bases from V and 6 bases from J, leaving 11 bases between. CDR3 loop: CASSAVVAGELFF. For the CDR3, the DNA is TGTGCCAGCAGCGCAGTTGTTGCCGGGGAGCTGTTTTTT.

In DNA form, the CDR3 reads TGCAGCGTAGTAGGGACAGAGAACCTTTACGAGCAGTACTTC. It yields the protein CSVVGTENLYEQYF. J is TRBJ2-7 and V is TRBV29-1, with 7 bases that match TRBD1. Germline-derived CDR1 and CDR2 are SQVTM and ANQGSEA. This CDR3 spans 14 amino acids. Germline trimming cut 6 bases from V and 4 bases from J; bases unmatched to any gene: 12.